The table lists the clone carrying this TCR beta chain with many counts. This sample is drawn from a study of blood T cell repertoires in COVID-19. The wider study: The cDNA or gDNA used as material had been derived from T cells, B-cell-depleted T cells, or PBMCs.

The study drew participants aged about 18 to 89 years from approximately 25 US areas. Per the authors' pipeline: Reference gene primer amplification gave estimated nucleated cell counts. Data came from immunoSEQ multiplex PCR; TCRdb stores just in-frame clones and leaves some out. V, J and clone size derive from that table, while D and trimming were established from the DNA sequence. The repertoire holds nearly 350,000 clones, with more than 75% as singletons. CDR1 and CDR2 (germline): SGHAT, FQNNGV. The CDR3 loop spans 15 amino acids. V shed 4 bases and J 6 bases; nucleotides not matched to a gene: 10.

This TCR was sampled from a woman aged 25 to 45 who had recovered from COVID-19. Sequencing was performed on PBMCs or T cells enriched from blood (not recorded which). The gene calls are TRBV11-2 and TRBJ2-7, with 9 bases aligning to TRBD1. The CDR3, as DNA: TGTGCCAGCAGCTCCGGGACAGGGCAGGTGCGCGAGCAGTACTTC. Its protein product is CASSSGTGQVREQYF.